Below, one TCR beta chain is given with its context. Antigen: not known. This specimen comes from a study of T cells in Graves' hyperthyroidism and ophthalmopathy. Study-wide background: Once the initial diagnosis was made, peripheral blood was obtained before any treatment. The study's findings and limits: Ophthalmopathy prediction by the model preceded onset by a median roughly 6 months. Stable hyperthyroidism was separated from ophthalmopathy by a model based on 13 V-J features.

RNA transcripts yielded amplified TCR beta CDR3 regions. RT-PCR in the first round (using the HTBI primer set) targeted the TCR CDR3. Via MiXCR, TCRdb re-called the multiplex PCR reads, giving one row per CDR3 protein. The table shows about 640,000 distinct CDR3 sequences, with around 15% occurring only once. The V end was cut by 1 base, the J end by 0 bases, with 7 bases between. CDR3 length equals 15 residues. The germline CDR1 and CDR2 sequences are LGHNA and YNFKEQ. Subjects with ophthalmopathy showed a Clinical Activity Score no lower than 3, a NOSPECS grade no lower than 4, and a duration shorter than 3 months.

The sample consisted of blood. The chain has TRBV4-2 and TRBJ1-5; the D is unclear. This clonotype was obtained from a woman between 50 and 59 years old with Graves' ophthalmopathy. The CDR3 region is CASSQAVTSNQPQHF. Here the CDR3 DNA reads TGTGCCAGCAGCCAAGCGGTAACTAGCAATCAGCCCCAGCATTTT.